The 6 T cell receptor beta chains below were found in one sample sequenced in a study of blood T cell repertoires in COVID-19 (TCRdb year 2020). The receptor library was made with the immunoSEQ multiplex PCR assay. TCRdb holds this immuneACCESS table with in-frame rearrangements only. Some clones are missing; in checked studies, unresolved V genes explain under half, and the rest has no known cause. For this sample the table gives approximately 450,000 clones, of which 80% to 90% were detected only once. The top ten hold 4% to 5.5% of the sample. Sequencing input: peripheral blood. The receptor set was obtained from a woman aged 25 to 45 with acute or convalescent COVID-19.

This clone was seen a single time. Here the CDR3 reads CASRLSRMNTGELFF. The DNA of the CDR3 is TGTGCCAGCAGGCTCTCCAGGATGAACACCGGGGAGCTGTTTTTT. The chain uses TRBV7-9 and TRBJ2-2, with unresolved D. V shed 6 bases and J shed 1 base, with 12 bases lying between them. Germline V gene sequence: CDR1 SEHNR, CDR2 FQNEAQ (reference sequence). CDR3 length: 15 amino acids. Combining the CDR3 with reference TRBV7-9 and TRBJ2-2 gives the whole variable domain DTGVSQNPRHKITKRGQNVTFRCDPISEHNRLYWYRQTLGQGPEFLTYFQNEAQLEKSRLLSDRFSAERPKGSFSTLEIQRTEQGDSAMYLCASRLSRMNTGELFFGEGSRLTVL.

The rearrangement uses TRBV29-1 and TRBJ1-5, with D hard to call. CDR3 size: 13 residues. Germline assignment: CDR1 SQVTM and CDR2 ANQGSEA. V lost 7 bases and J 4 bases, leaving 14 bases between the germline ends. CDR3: CSAAVSVNQPQHF. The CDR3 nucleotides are TGCAGCGCTGCCGTGTCAGTGAATCAGCCCCAGCATTTT.

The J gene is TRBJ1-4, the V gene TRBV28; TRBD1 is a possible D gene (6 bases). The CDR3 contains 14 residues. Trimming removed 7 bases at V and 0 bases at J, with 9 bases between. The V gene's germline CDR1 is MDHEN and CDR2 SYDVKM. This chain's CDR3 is CASIGTTTNEKLFF. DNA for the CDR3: TGTGCCAGCATCGGGACAACAACTAATGAAAAACTGTTTTTT.

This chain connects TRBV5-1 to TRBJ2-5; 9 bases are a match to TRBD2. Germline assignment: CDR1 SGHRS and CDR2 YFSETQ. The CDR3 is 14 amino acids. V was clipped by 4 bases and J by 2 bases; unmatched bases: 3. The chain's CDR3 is CASSALAGQETQYF. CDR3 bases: TGCGCCAGCAGCGCCCTAGCGGGACAAGAGACCCAGTACTTC.

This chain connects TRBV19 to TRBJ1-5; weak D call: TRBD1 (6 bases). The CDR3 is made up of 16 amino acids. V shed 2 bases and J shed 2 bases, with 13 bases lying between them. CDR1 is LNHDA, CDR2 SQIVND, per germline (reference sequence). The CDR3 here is CASSILGAAGNQPQHF. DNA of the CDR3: TGTGCCAGTAGTATATTGGGGGCAGCGGGCAATCAGCCCCAGCATTTT. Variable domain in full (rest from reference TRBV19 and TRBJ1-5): DGGITQSPKYLFRKEGQNVTLSCEQNLNHDAMYWYRQDPGQGLRLIYYSQIVNDFQKGDIAEGYSVSREKKESFPLTVTSAQKNPTAFYLCASSILGAAGNQPQHFGDGTRLSIL.

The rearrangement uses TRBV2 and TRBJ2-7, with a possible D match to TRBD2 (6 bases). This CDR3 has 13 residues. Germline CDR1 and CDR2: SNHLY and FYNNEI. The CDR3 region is CAPSRGPSYEQYF. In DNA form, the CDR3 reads TGTGCTCCTTCGCGGGGCCCTTCCTACGAGCAGTACTTC. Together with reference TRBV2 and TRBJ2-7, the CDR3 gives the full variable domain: EPEVTQTPSHQVTQMGQEVILRCVPISNHLYFYWYRQILGQKVEFLVSFYNNEISEKSEIFDDQFSVERPDGSNFTLKIRSTKLEDSAMYFCAPSRGPSYEQYFGPGTRLTVT.